One and the same sample provided the 6 T cell receptor beta chains below, sequenced in a study of shared clonotypes between healthy human individuals. The repertoire was sequenced with immunoSEQ multiplex PCR; TCRdb's copy has only in-frame clones and lacks some. The table includes millions of clones, 93% detected once. The sequenced sample consisted of naive CD4+ T cells from PBMCs. Subset in this sample: CD45RA+ positively selected. These receptors were taken from a man aged 18 to 29 in good health. Some clones in this sample may be carry-over from other donors' samples.

The J gene is TRBJ2-5, the V gene TRBV11-2; 10 bases fit TRBD2. Unmatched junction bases numbered 6, after V lost 4 bases and J lost 4 bases. In germline, CDR1 is SGHAT, CDR2 FQNNGV. This CDR3 region has 15 residues. In DNA, the CDR3 is TGTGCCAGCAGCTCAGCGGGAGGGTGGCGAGAGACCCAGTACTTC. Encoded protein: CASSSAGGWRETQYF.

The chain joins TRBV7-2 to TRBJ1-4, with D unresolved. V was pared by 5 bases and J by 0 bases, with 10 bases between. This CDR3 is built from 15 residues. Per the germline V gene, CDR1 is SGHTA and CDR2 is FQGNSA. DNA of the CDR3: TGTGCCAGCAGCGTATACGTGACAACTAATGAAAAACTGTTTTTT. This gives the protein CASSVYVTTNEKLFF.

V is TRBV5-6 and J is TRBJ2-2; 8 positions agree with TRBD2. Germline trimming cut 1 base from V and 3 bases from J; bases unmatched to any gene: 5. The CDR3 loop spans 16 amino acids. The germline gives CDR1 SGHDT, CDR2 YYEEEE. The CDR3, as DNA: TGTGCCAGCAGCTTGTATGGGACTAGTGACACCGGGGAGCTGTTTTTT. Residues: CASSLYGTSDTGELFF.

The chain joins TRBV5-1 to TRBJ1-2; 8 nucleotides match TRBD1. V was clipped by 0 bases and J by 8 bases; unmatched bases: 6. This CDR3 comprises 14 residues. CDR1 is SGHRS, CDR2 YFSETQ, per germline. As DNA, the CDR3 is TGCGCCAGCAGCTTGGGGACAGGGACCCGGGGCTACACCTTC. This translates into CASSLGTGTRGYTF. Full variable domain (rest looked up from reference TRBV5-1 and TRBJ1-2): KAGVTQTPRYLIKTRGQQVTLSCSPISGHRSVSWYQQTPGQGLQFLFEYFSETQRNKGNFPGRFSGRQFSNSRSEMNVSTLELGDSALYLCASSLGTGTRGYTFGSGTRLTVV.

The rearrangement joins TRBV6-4 to TRBJ1-2, with D possibly being TRBD1 (6 bases). Germline V gene lookup returns CDR1 MRHNA and CDR2 SNTAGT. CDR3 length: 13 amino acids. V was shortened by 3 bases and J by 8 bases, with 13 bases between the two germline ends. The CDR3 sequence: CASSDETGRGYTF. Written as DNA, the CDR3 is TGTGCCAGCAGTGATGAGACAGGACGCGGCTACACCTTC.

This rearrangement joins TRBV28 to TRBJ1-4; tentatively, D is TRBD1 (5 bases). Germline assignment: CDR1 MDHEN and CDR2 SYDVKM. Trimming removed 2 bases from V and 5 bases from J, with 12 bases in between. The CDR3 is 15 residues long. CDR3 coding DNA: TGTGCCAGCAGTTTAAGGGGACCCGGGAATGAAAAACTGTTTTTT. Its translation: CASSLRGPGNEKLFF.